The 5 T cell receptor beta chains listed next were all sequenced from one sample in a study of shared clonotypes between healthy human individuals. Naive CD8 cells lacked CD45RO and underwent positive selection for CCR7, leaving out terminally differentiated effector memory CD45RA+ cells. Clones were sequenced by immunoSEQ multiplex PCR, and TCRdb holds only the in-frame ones, with some missing. The data contain about 2 million clones, 85% to 95% of them singletons. Sequenced: naive CD8+ T cells sorted from blood. These receptors were taken from a man younger than 30 in good health.

In its sample, this clone was seen once. The chain is built from TRBV27 and TRBJ2-1; D assignment may be TRBD1 or TRBD2 (5 bases each). The CDR3 runs to 13 residues. Per the germline V gene, CDR1 is MNHEY and CDR2 is SMNVEV (reference sequence). V lost 6 bases to trimming and J lost 6 bases, with 12 bases between them. The CDR3 loop reads CASSVGTGNEQFF. CDR3 DNA sequence: TGTGCCAGCAGCGTAGGGACGGGCAATGAGCAGTTCTTC.

The V gene is TRBV28, the J gene TRBJ2-7, with 8 bases lining up with TRBD1. The germline CDR1 and CDR2 sequences are MDHEN and SYDVKM. The CDR3 extends over 14 amino acids. Trimming cost V 2 bases and J 4 bases; bases outside gene matches: 4. CDR3 sequence (DNA): TGTGCCAGCAGTTTACACAGGGGGGCTTACGAGCAGTACTTC. Residues: CASSLHRGAYEQYF.

The chain's CDR3 is CASSSGLAEVGEQFF. CDR3 nucleotides: TGCGCCAGCAGCTCTGGACTAGCGGAGGTAGGTGAGCAGTTCTTC. The V gene is TRBV5-1, the J gene TRBJ2-1; 10 nucleotides agree with TRBD2. The CDR3 is made up of 15 amino acids. V was clipped by 3 bases and J by 9 bases; unmatched bases: 9. Germline lookup yields CDR1 SGHRS and CDR2 YFSETQ.

A few counts support this clone. Other DNA sequences within the sample encode an identical CDR3. V gene TRBV5-1 combines with J gene TRBJ2-7; maybe TRBD1 (5 bases). V lost 0 bases to trimming and J lost 3 bases, with 7 bases between them. The germline gives CDR1 SGHRS, CDR2 YFSETQ. This CDR3 contains 13 residues. The CDR3 reads CASSLGQLYEQYF. CDR3 DNA: TGCGCCAGCAGCTTGGGACAGCTCTACGAGCAGTACTTC.

Details on this clone: In the same sample, other DNA sequences code for this CDR3. The V and J genes are TRBV6-5 and TRBJ2-3, with D unclear. Between the trimmed V and J ends, which lost 0 bases and 0 bases, there was a span of 4 bases. Germline CDR1 and CDR2: MNHEY and SVGAGI. The CDR3 extends over 14 amino acids. CDR3 protein: CASSYSESTDTQYF. DNA of the CDR3: TGTGCCAGCAGTTACTCGGAGAGCACAGATACGCAGTATTTT.